This passage covers 22 T cell receptor beta chains from one sample sequenced in a study of radiotherapy plus CTLA-4 blockade in lung cancer (dated by TCRdb to 2016 to 2019). Library generation was performed with the immunoSEQ multiplex PCR assay. The table was pulled from immuneACCESS by TCRdb, which kept in-frame rearrangements only. Such tables lose some clones; where checked, under half of the loss comes from unresolved V genes, and the rest has no known cause. The sample table lists some 62,000 clones, 70% to 80% of them with a count of one. Approximately 4.5% of the sample rests with the top ten. The sample was peripheral blood, taken from a patient treated with radiotherapy plus ipilimumab. These TCRs come from a human donor with non-small cell lung cancer who had a complete response to radiotherapy plus ipilimumab.

The chain is built from TRBV6-5 and TRBJ2-7, with 10 bases fitting TRBD2. The germline CDR1 and CDR2 sequences are MNHEY and SVGAGI. V shed 5 bases, J shed 0 bases, and the junction held 1 base outside the gene matches. CDR3 length: 14 amino acids. CDR3 DNA: TGTGCCAGCAGTCCTAGCGGGAGCTCCTACGAGCAGTACGTC. It specifies CASSPSGSSYEQYV.

The chain joins TRBV5-5 to TRBJ1-2, with D perhaps TRBD1 (5 bases). Trimming left V 2 bases short and J 4 bases short, with 15 bases between. Germline CDR1 SGHKS, CDR2 YYEKEE (reference sequence). This CDR3 contains 15 residues. The DNA for the CDR3 is TGTGCCAGCAGCTTAGGGGCAGGGTCGTCCTATGGCTACACCTTC. Its translation is CASSLGAGSSYGYTF.

The chain couples TRBV6-1 to TRBJ2-6; TRBD1 agrees at 11 bases. CDR1 and CDR2 (germline): MNHNS, SASEGT. This CDR3 region has 20 residues. Trimming cost V 4 bases and J 2 bases; bases outside gene matches: 13. CDR3 nucleotides: TGTGCCAGCAGTGGAGCGCCGGGACAGGGGGGGGGAGCTGGGGCCAACGTCCTGACTTTC. Its translation: CASSGAPGQGGGAGANVLTF.

This chain connects TRBV7-9 to TRBJ1-4; D remains ambiguous. The CDR3 loop spans 13 amino acids. Per the germline V gene, CDR1 is SEHNR and CDR2 is FQNEAQ (reference sequence). Deletions cut 1 base from V and 13 bases from J, with 13 bases between. CDR3: CASSLVENGPLFF. The CDR3 nucleotides are TGTGCCAGCAGCTTAGTTGAAAATGGGCCACTGTTTTTT.

The chain is built from TRBV30 and TRBJ1-1; D gene unclear. With 3 bases removed from V and 3 bases from J, the gap between germline ends came to 14 bases. The germline gives CDR1 GTSNPN, CDR2 SVGIG (reference sequence). The CDR3 has 14 amino acids. The CDR3 reads CAWRIHGSDTEAFF. CDR3 DNA: TGTGCCTGGAGAATCCACGGGTCTGACACTGAAGCTTTCTTT.

This clone was seen just once. The rearrangement uses TRBV7-9 and TRBJ2-1; 12 bases agree with TRBD2. Trimming took 5 bases from V and 2 from J; bases not matched to a gene: 13. The CDR3 is 19 residues long. Germline V lookup: CDR1 SEHNR, CDR2 FQNEAQ (reference sequence). CDR3 nucleotide sequence: TGTGCCAGCAGCCCGAGACTAGCGGGAGAGGGGAGGGCCTACAATGAGCAGTTCTTC. Amino acids: CASSPRLAGEGRAYNEQFF.

This clone was found once. The chain carries TRBV19 and TRBJ1-2, with D unresolved. CDR3 size: 15 residues. The V and J ends lost 4 bases and 4 bases respectively, with 16 bases between them. CDR1 LNHDA and CDR2 SQIVND come from the germline V gene (reference sequence). The CDR3 sequence: CASSTGAGIGYGYTF. The DNA of the CDR3 is TGTGCCAGTAGTACCGGAGCGGGGATAGGCTATGGCTACACCTTC.

This clone was detected a few times. The J gene is TRBJ2-7, the V gene TRBV7-2, with a tentative D call TRBD2 (6 bases). The V gene's germline CDR1 is SGHTA and CDR2 FQGNSA. The CDR3 consists of 15 residues. The V end lost 1 base, the J end lost 7 bases, and 17 bases lay between the germline ends. CDR3 bases: TGTGCCAGCAGCTTAGTAGGTGGGGGGAGTAGGGAGCAGTACTTC. It specifies CASSLVGGGSREQYF.

The V and J genes are TRBV19 and TRBJ2-7, with TRBD2 matching 11 bases. CDR1 and CDR2 from the germline V gene are LNHDA and SQIVND (reference sequence). This CDR3 has 20 amino acids. The trim removed 7 bases at V and 0 bases at J, leaving 20 bases unmatched. The CDR3 loop is CASKMAAGRKTSGISYEQYV. CDR3 DNA: TGTGCCAGTAAAATGGCCGCCGGACGGAAGACTAGCGGGATCTCCTACGAGCAGTACGTC.

This clone was found a few times. The V call is TRBV11-3, the J call TRBJ2-2; 7 bases are shared with TRBD1. CDR1 is SGHNT and CDR2 is YENEEA in the germline V gene. The V gene end was trimmed by 2 bases and the J gene end by 3 bases; junction bases not matched to a gene: 6. The CDR3 has 16 amino acids. In nucleotides, the CDR3 is TGTGCCAGCAGCTTAAGGGGAACAGGGGACACCGGGGAGCTGTTTTTT. Translating gives CASSLRGTGDTGELFF. Full variable domain (remainder filled in from reference TRBV11-3 and TRBJ2-2): EAGVVQSPRYKIIEKKQPVAFWCNPISGHNTLYWYLQNLGQGPELLIRYENEEAVDDSQLPKDRFSAERLKGVDSTLKIQPAELGDSAVYLCASSLRGTGDTGELFFGEGSRLTVL.

The V gene is TRBV5-1, the J gene TRBJ2-3, with TRBD2 matching 13 bases. The junction had 2 bases not matched to a gene; V was cut back by 0 bases and J by 4 bases. The CDR3 is 16 amino acids. Germline V CDR1 and CDR2: SGHRS, YFSETQ. CDR3 nucleotide sequence: TGCGCCAGCAGCTTGGGACTAGCGGGAGGCGCAGATACGCAGTATTTT. Amino acids: CASSLGLAGGADTQYF.

This chain joins TRBV5-6 and TRBJ2-7; D remains ambiguous. Per the germline V gene, CDR1 is SGHDT and CDR2 is YYEEEE. The CDR3 is 14 residues long. V was pared by 0 bases and J by 5 bases, with 12 bases between. The CDR3 nucleotides are TGTGCCAGCAGCTTGGCCTTGCGGTTAGACGAGCAGTACTTC. Translation: CASSLALRLDEQYF.

The chain uses TRBV19 and TRBJ1-2; D might be TRBD1 (6 bases). Per germline, CDR1 LNHDA and CDR2 SQIVND (reference sequence). The CDR3 extends over 12 amino acids. CDR3 coding DNA: TGTGCGACCGGACGGACAGACTATGGCTACACCTTC. Translating gives CATGRTDYGYTF.

The chain is built from TRBV27 and TRBJ1-5; weak D call: TRBD1 (5 bases). The germline V gene has CDR1 MNHEY and CDR2 SMNVEV (reference sequence). The CDR3 is made up of 17 amino acids. V was shortened by 1 base and J by 1 base, with 14 bases between the two germline ends. The CDR3: CASSLWGPPRSNQPQHF. The CDR3 region has the DNA TGTGCCAGCAGTTTATGGGGCCCCCCCAGAAGCAATCAGCCCCAGCATTTT.

The rearrangement uses TRBV10-3 and TRBJ2-6, with TRBD2 identical over 9 bases. The germline gives CDR1 ENHRY, CDR2 SYGVKD. This CDR3 is 21 amino acids long. With V trimmed by 6 bases and J by 0 bases, 18 bases remained unmatched. CDR3 sequence (DNA): TGTGCCATCAGACCAGCTAGCGGGATGCTCACCGTCAACTCTGGGGCCAACGTCCTGACTTTC. It is translated as CAIRPASGMLTVNSGANVLTF.

The rearrangement joins TRBV2 to TRBJ2-3; 9 bases map to TRBD1. Germline loops: CDR1 SNHLY, CDR2 FYNNEI. This CDR3 is built from 15 residues. V dropped 10 bases and J dropped 0; count of bases not matched to a gene: 8. The CDR3 coding sequence is TGTGCCATCACAGGGGGCGAACGGAGCACAGATACGCAGTATTTT. Its protein is CAITGGERSTDTQYF.

The chain has TRBV7-2 and TRBJ2-7, with 7 positions matching TRBD1. The length of the CDR3 is 15 residues. Germline trimming cut 6 bases from V and 4 bases from J; bases unmatched to any gene: 12. The germline CDR1 and CDR2 sequences are SGHTA and FQGNSA. CDR3 sequence: CASSFETGRVYEQYF. The CDR3 coding sequence is TGTGCCAGCAGTTTTGAGACAGGGAGAGTTTACGAGCAGTACTTC.

This clone was found a few times. This sequence joins TRBV7-6 and TRBJ2-5, with unresolved D. The CDR3 runs to 14 residues. V was pared by 6 bases and J by 5 bases, with 16 bases between. CDR1 is SGHVS, CDR2 FNYEAQ, per germline. CDR3 loop: CASSQTSTWETQYF. The DNA for the CDR3 is TGTGCCAGCAGTCAGACCTCAACCTGGGAGACCCAGTACTTC.

The gene calls are TRBV5-6 and TRBJ1-2; TRBD1 might be the D (5 bases). Trimming took off 0 bases at V and 3 bases at J, with 18 bases between the two ends. CDR3 length equals 17 residues. Germline values: CDR1 SGHDT, CDR2 YYEEEE. The CDR3 sequence: CASSLAMQGSAYYGYTF. Written as DNA, the CDR3 is TGTGCCAGCAGCTTGGCCATGCAGGGATCCGCTTACTATGGCTACACCTTC.

CDR3 coding DNA: TGTGCCAGCAAGCGGGTTGGCGGACTAGCGGGGGGCAGGGGGAGAACAGATACGCAGTATTTT. This encodes CASKRVGGLAGGRGRTDTQYF. The V gene is TRBV2, the J gene TRBJ2-3; 14 positions agree with TRBD2. Germline CDR1 reads SNHLY; CDR2 reads FYNNEI. V lost 7 bases and J lost 3; bases outside the gene matches: 21. The CDR3 extends over 21 amino acids.

Only one count was recorded for this clone. V is TRBV14 and J is TRBJ1-1; no firm D call. V was shortened by 4 bases and J by 1 base, with 7 bases between the two germline ends. Per the germline V gene, CDR1 is SGHDN and CDR2 is FVKESK. The CDR3 is 13 amino acids. The CDR3 DNA is TGTGCCAGCAGCCCCCCACCGAACACTGAAGCTTTCTTT. Residues: CASSPPPNTEAFF. Using reference TRBV14 and TRBJ1-1 for the parts outside the CDR3, the full variable domain is EAGVTQFPSHSVIEKGQTVTLRCDPISGHDNLYWYRRVMGKEIKFLLHFVKESKQDESGMPNNRFLAERTGGTYSTLKVQPAELEDSGVYFCASSPPPNTEAFFGQGTRLTVV.

V is TRBV5-1 and J is TRBJ2-1, with 11 bases identical to TRBD2. The V and J ends lost 2 bases and 9 bases, in that order; junction bases with no gene match: 7. The germline V gene has CDR1 SGHRS and CDR2 YFSETQ. The CDR3 is made up of 15 amino acids. The CDR3 reads CASSFEGLAAGEQFF. CDR3 in DNA: TGCGCCAGCAGCTTTGAGGGACTAGCGGCTGGTGAGCAGTTCTTC.